Listed below are T cell receptor beta chains from one sample, sequenced in a study of blood T cell repertoires in COVID-19. The method was immunoSEQ multiplex PCR; TCRdb's version includes in-frame clones alone and lacks a portion of them. The sample lists about 310,000 clones; about 90% were seen once. The source material was peripheral blood. These receptors all come from a woman in her forties with COVID-19, enrolled during active disease. CDR3s include the opening cysteine and the closing phenylalanine or tryptophan. The order of the fields is clone size, V gene, J gene, D gene, CDR3 protein, CDR3 DNA. The D gene is left open where the match is weak. Part of the rows lack a size; the others show once, few, many or a class for expanded clones.

>-|TRBV9|TRBJ2-5|-
CASSGRGTQYF
TGTGCCAGCAGCGGCAGGGGGACCCAGTACTTC
>once|TRBV24-1|TRBJ1-1|TRBD1
CATRDFRGHWNTEAFF
TGTGCCACCAGAGACTTCAGGGGGCATTGGAACACTGAAGCTTTCTTT
>-|TRBV7-6|TRBJ1-6|TRBD1
CASSPSTGWDSPLHF
TGTGCCAGCAGCCCGTCGACAGGGTGGGATTCACCCCTCCACTTT
>-|TRBV28|TRBJ2-7|-
CASSLPPPSHEQYF
TGTGCCAGCAGTTTGCCCCCCCCAAGCCACGAGCAGTACTTC
>once|TRBV30|TRBJ2-5|-
CAWRGAVPGETQYF
TGTGCCTGGAGAGGGGCGGTACCCGGAGAGACCCAGTACTTC
>-|TRBV2|TRBJ2-7|TRBD1
CASSYSGTGGYEQYF
TGTGCCAGCAGCTACTCCGGGACAGGGGGCTACGAGCAGTACTTC
>-|TRBV27|TRBJ2-5|-
CASILQETQYF
TGTGCCAGCATCCTACAAGAGACCCAGTACTTC
>-|TRBV6-5|TRBJ2-3|TRBD2
CASSNLLATTPKQYF
TGTGCCAGCAGTAATTTACTAGCGACAACACCTAAGCAGTATTTT
>-|TRBV28|TRBJ1-5|TRBD1
CASEDRSNQPQHF
TGTGCCAGTGAGGACAGGAGCAATCAGCCCCAGCATTTT
>-|TRBV25-1|TRBJ2-1|TRBD2
CASSEPAGVLSEQFF
TGTGCCAGCAGTGAGCCTGCGGGAGTTTTGAGTGAGCAGTTCTTC
>-|TRBV10-3|TRBJ1-2|-
CAISESRLANYGYTF
TGTGCCATCAGTGAGTCCCGACTAGCTAACTATGGCTACACCTTC
>-|TRBV2|TRBJ2-7|TRBD2
CASYGTSGSYEQYF
TGTGCCAGCTACGGGACTAGCGGATCCTACGAGCAGTACTTC
>-|TRBV12-3/TRBV12-4|TRBJ2-3|-
CASSWTSTDTQYF
TGTGCCAGCAGTTGGACTAGCACAGATACGCAGTATTTT
>-|TRBV2|TRBJ1-2|-
CASSEGTAYGYTF
TGTGCCAGCAGTGAAGGGACAGCCTATGGCTACACCTTC
>-|TRBV29-1|TRBJ1-2|-
CSVEDQYGYTF
TGCAGCGTTGAAGATCAGTATGGCTACACCTTC
>-|TRBV10-3|TRBJ1-2|-
CAISESWRDAYGYTF
TGTGCCATCAGTGAGTCTTGGAGAGACGCCTATGGCTACACCTTC
>-|TRBV6-1|TRBJ1-2|TRBD1
CASSEYRMTGGNYGYTF
TGTGCCAGCAGTGAATATCGTATGACAGGGGGGAACTATGGCTACACCTTC
>-|TRBV28|TRBJ1-2|-
CASSRLGDNYGYTF
TGTGCCAGCAGTAGATTGGGAGATAACTATGGCTACACCTTC
>-|TRBV9|TRBJ2-7|-
CASSVGGSGVPYEQYF
TGTGCCAGCAGCGTAGGAGGGTCAGGGGTTCCCTACGAGCAGTACTTC
>-|TRBV28|TRBJ2-4|-
CASSTAGLAKNIQYF
TGTGCCAGCAGTACCGCGGGGTTAGCCAAAAACATTCAGTACTTC
>-|TRBV19|TRBJ1-1|-
CASSPRSRNTEAFF
TGTGCCAGTAGTCCCCGTTCCAGGAACACTGAAGCTTTCTTT
>-|TRBV19|TRBJ1-6|TRBD1
CASSLTPDRFNSPLHF
TGTGCCAGTAGTCTTACGCCGGACAGGTTCAATTCACCCCTCCACTTT
>-|TRBV4-2|TRBJ2-3|TRBD2
CASSRISPGPGLGTPPDTQYF
TGTGCCAGCAGCCGCATTTCCCCCGGCCCGGGACTAGGAACCCCTCCAGATACGCAGTATTTT
>-|TRBV7-2|TRBJ2-7|-
CASSPPPSYEQYF
TGTGCCAGCAGCCCCCCCCCATCATACGAGCAGTACTTC
>once|TRBV9|TRBJ2-6|-
CASSVSSGRPGANVLTF
TGTGCCAGCAGCGTTTCCTCGGGTCGCCCTGGGGCCAACGTCCTGACTTTC
>-|TRBV29-1|TRBJ2-4|-
CSVAAGKKNIQYF
TGCAGCGTTGCAGCAGGGAAGAAAAACATTCAGTACTTC
>-|TRBV19|TRBJ1-5|-
CASRRDGGVYSNQPQHF
TGTGCCAGTAGGAGGGATGGAGGGGTTTATAGCAATCAGCCCCAGCATTTT
>-|TRBV7-2|TRBJ2-7|TRBD2
CASSRQAGESYEQYF
TGTGCCAGCAGCCGCCAAGCGGGAGAGTCTTACGAGCAGTACTTC
>-|TRBV7-9|TRBJ2-1|-
CASSPVDRSYNEQFF
TGTGCCAGCAGCCCCGTGGACAGATCCTACAATGAGCAGTTCTTC
>-|TRBV6-2/TRBV6-3|TRBJ2-3|-
CASSYSGRSRGADTQYF
TGTGCCAGCAGTTACTCGGGACGGAGCCGCGGGGCAGATACGCAGTATTTT
>-|TRBV10-3|TRBJ2-1|TRBD2
CAISDYKREGLDEQFF
TGTGCCATCAGTGATTATAAGCGGGAGGGCCTAGATGAGCAGTTCTTC
>-|TRBV7-2|TRBJ1-5|-
CASSLISDKHNQPQHF
TGTGCCAGCAGCTTAATCTCCGATAAGCACAATCAGCCCCAGCATTTT
>-|TRBV5-1|TRBJ1-3|-
CASSLEIGNTIYF
TGCGCCAGCAGCTTGGAGATTGGCAACACCATATATTTT
>-|TRBV20-1|TRBJ1-1|TRBD1
CSAWTGGKAFF
TGCAGTGCTTGGACAGGGGGAAAAGCTTTCTTT
>-|TRBV5-1|TRBJ2-1|TRBD1
CASSLAGTGGEEQFF
TGCGCCAGCAGCTTGGCCGGGACAGGGGGTGAAGAGCAGTTCTTC
>-|TRBV29-1|TRBJ1-2|TRBD1
CSVESQGARYNYGYTF
TGCAGCGTTGAAAGCCAGGGGGCGCGATATAACTATGGCTACACCTTC